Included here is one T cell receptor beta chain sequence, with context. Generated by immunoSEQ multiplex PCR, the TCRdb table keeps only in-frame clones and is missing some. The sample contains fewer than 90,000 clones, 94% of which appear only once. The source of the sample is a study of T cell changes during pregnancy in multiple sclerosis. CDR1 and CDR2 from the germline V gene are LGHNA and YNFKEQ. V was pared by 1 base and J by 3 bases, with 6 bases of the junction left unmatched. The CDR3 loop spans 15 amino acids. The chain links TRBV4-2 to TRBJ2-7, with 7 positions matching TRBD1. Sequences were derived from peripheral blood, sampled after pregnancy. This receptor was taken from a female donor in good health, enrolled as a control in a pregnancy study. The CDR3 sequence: CASSQATGIRYEQYF. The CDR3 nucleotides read TGTGCCAGCAGCCAAGCGACAGGGATCCGCTACGAGCAGTACTTC.